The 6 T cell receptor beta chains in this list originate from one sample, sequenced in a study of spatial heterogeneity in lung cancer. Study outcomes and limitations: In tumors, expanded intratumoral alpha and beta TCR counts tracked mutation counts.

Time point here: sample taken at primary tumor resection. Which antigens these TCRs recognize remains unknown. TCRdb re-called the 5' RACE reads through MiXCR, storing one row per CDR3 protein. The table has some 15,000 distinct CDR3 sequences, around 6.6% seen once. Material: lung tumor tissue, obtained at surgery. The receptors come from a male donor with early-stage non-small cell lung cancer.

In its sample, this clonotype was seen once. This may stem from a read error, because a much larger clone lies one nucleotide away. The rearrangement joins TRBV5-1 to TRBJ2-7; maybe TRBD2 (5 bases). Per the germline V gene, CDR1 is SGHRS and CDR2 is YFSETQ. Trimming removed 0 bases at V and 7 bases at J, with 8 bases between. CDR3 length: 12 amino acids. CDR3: CASSLGGSEQYF. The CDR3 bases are TGCGCCAGCAGCTTGGGTGGGAGTGAGCAGTACTTC. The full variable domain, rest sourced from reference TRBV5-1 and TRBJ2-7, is KAGVTQTPRYLIKTRGQQVTLSCSPISGHRSVSWYQQTPGQGLQFLFEYFSETQRNKGNFPGRFSGRQFSNSRSEMNVSTLELGDSALYLCASSLGGSEQYFGPGTRLTVT.

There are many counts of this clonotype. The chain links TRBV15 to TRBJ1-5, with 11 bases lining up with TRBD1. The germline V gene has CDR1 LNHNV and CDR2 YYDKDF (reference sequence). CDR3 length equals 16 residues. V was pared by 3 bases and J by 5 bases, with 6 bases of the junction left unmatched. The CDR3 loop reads CATSRKGTGGYQPQHF. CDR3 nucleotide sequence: TGTGCCACCAGCAGGAAAGGGACAGGGGGTTATCAGCCCCAGCATTTT.

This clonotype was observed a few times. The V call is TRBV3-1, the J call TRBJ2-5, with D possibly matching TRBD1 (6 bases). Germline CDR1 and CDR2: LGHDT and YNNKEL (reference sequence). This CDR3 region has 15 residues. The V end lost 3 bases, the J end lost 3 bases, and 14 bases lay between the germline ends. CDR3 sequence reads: CASSHPVGQKETQYF. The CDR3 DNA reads TGTGCCAGCAGCCACCCCGTTGGACAGAAAGAGACCCAGTACTTC.

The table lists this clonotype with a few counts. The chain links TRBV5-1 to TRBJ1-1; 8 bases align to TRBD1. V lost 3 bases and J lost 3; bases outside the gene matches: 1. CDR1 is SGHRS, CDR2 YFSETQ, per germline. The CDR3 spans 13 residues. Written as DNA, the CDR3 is TGCGCCAGCAGCTCAGGGGGCCACACTGAAGCTTTCTTT. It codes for CASSSGGHTEAFF.

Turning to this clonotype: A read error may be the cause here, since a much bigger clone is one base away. CDR3 DNA sequence: TGTGCCAGCAGTTTAGCAGAGAATAGCAATCAGCCCCAGCATTTT. Its protein is CASSLAENSNQPQHF. This rearrangement joins TRBV28 to TRBJ1-5; D ambiguous. Deletions cut 2 bases from V and 0 bases from J, with 8 bases between. This CDR3 is 15 amino acids long. Germline V CDR1 and CDR2: MDHEN, SYDVKM.

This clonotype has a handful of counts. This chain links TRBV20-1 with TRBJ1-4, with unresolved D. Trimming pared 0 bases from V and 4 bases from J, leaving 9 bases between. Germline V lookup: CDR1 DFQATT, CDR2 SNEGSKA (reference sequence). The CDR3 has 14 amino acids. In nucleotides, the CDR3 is TGCAGTGCTAGAGATCACAGTTGTAATGAAAAACTGTTTTTT. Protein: CSARDHSCNEKLFF.